Following are 27 T cell receptor beta chains from one sample sequenced in a study of post-analysis software for immune sequencing data. Findings of the study overall: In patients, TRBV5-6, TRBV5-1 and TRBV20-1 belonged to five or six TRBV segments found more frequently than in controls.

These receptors' antigens are unknown. Prepared libraries of TCR beta cDNA carried unique molecular identifiers. One entry per CDR3 protein, called by TCRdb with MiXCR from the PCR reads. The table lists over 300,000 distinct CDR3 sequences, less than 40% of them singletons, with 10% to 15% in the top ten. The specimen was blood. Receptor source: a girl aged 5 to 17 with multiple sclerosis.

This clonotype was recorded a few times. The chain couples TRBV6-1 to TRBJ2-7, with D possibly called TRBD1 or TRBD2 (5 bases each). This CDR3 has 15 amino acids. CDR1 and CDR2 from the germline V gene are MNHNS and SASEGT. With 3 bases removed from V and 2 bases from J, the gap between germline ends came to 14 bases. CDR3 sequence reads: CASSEPGTATYEQYF. In DNA, the CDR3 is TGTGCCAGCAGTGAGCCCGGGACGGCTACCTACGAGCAGTACTTC.

The chain uses TRBV12-3 or TRBV12-4 and TRBJ2-3, with TRBD2 matching 12 bases. This CDR3 contains 16 residues. Trimming removed 7 bases from V and 0 bases from J; junction bases left unmatched: 5. CDR3 residues: CASTGLAGLSTDTQYF. The CDR3 nucleotides read TGTGCCAGCACCGGACTAGCGGGGCTGAGCACAGATACGCAGTATTTT.

The chain joins TRBV6-6 to TRBJ1-2, with 8 bases that match TRBD1. Germline V gives CDR1 MNHNY, CDR2 SVGAGI (reference sequence). The V gene end was trimmed by 4 bases and the J gene end by 4 bases; junction bases not matched to a gene: 14. CDR3 length equals 17 residues. In DNA, the CDR3 is TGTGCCAGCAGTTCCTTCTCCAGGGGGCGACGGAGCTATGGCTACACCTTC. This sequence encodes CASSSFSRGRRSYGYTF.

This clonotype has more than one count but fewer than ten. The chain joins TRBV10-3 to TRBJ2-3; D is perhaps TRBD1 (5 bases). The CDR3 has 15 residues. Trimming took off 2 bases at V and 1 base at J, with 10 bases between the two ends. Germline V gene lookup returns CDR1 ENHRY and CDR2 SYGVKD. This CDR3 reads CAISERQGGTDTQYF. Written as DNA, the CDR3 is TGTGCCATCAGTGAGCGACAAGGGGGCACAGATACGCAGTATTTT.

The rearrangement joins TRBV2 to TRBJ2-1; possible D gene TRBD1, 5 bases. The CDR3 is made up of 16 amino acids. Trimming left V 8 bases short and J 2 bases short, with 19 bases between. Per the germline V gene, CDR1 is SNHLY and CDR2 is FYNNEI. The CDR3 DNA reads TGTGCCAGCTCACCCCAAGGGGCTCTAACCTACAATGAGCAGTTCTTC. This translates into CASSPQGALTYNEQFF.

This rearrangement joins TRBV18 to TRBJ2-7; tentative D call: TRBD2 (6 bases). Germline CDR1 is KGHSH and CDR2 is LQKENI. The CDR3 runs 13 residues. Deletions cut 4 bases from V and 6 bases from J, with 13 bases between. The CDR3: CASSRRDSGEQYF. Written as DNA, the CDR3 is TGTGCCAGCTCACGGAGGGACTCGGGCGAGCAGTACTTC.

The rearrangement joins TRBV12-3 or TRBV12-4 to TRBJ1-2; 7 nucleotides match TRBD1. The CDR3 has 13 amino acids. The J segment lost 8 bases and the V segment lost 6 bases, leaving 9 bases of the junction unmatched. This CDR3 is CASSKDRYSGYTF. The CDR3 region has the DNA TGTGCCAGCAGCAAGGACAGGTACTCAGGCTACACCTTC.

CDR3 loop: CASKMGDYISYEQYF. The DNA of the CDR3 is TGTGCCAGCAAGATGGGGGACTATATCTCCTACGAGCAGTACTTC. The chain joins TRBV2 to TRBJ2-7; 7 positions match TRBD2. Germline CDR1 and CDR2: SNHLY and FYNNEI. The length of the CDR3 is 15 residues. With 7 bases clipped from V and 0 bases from J, the junction kept 9 bases outside the gene matches.

This clonotype was detected a few times. This chain connects TRBV20-1 to TRBJ2-3; D perhaps matches TRBD1 (5 bases). Trimming left V 6 bases short and J 6 bases short, with 16 bases between. CDR3 length: 13 amino acids. CDR1 and CDR2 from the germline V gene are DFQATT and SNEGSKA (reference sequence). CDR3 loop: CSADHWGYDTQYF. In DNA form, the CDR3 reads TGCAGTGCGGATCACTGGGGCTACGATACGCAGTATTTT.

The sample holds a few counts of this clonotype. The V gene is TRBV5-1, the J gene TRBJ2-7; D is perhaps TRBD2 (6 bases). The length of the CDR3 is 15 residues. Germline assignment: CDR1 SGHRS and CDR2 YFSETQ. V lost 3 bases, J lost 6 bases, and 19 bases lay in between. This CDR3 reads CASSSGRGPLGEQYF. CDR3 sequence (DNA): TGCGCCAGCAGCTCAGGGCGGGGACCTCTGGGCGAGCAGTACTTC.

This clonotype was counted a few times. The chain is built from TRBV12-3 or TRBV12-4 and TRBJ2-1; D not certain. The CDR3 extends over 13 amino acids. V lost 10 bases and J 9 bases, leaving 19 bases between the germline ends. The CDR3 is CATFNTAVGEQFF. CDR3 DNA sequence: TGTGCCACCTTTAATACAGCCGTCGGTGAGCAGTTCTTC.

The chain recombines TRBV6-5 with TRBJ2-7; the D is unclear. The V gene's germline CDR1 is MNHEY and CDR2 SVGAGI. This CDR3 has 14 amino acids. The V gene lost 0 bases and the J gene lost 2 bases, with 8 bases spanning the gap. The CDR3 nucleotides are TGTGCCAGCAGTTACTCGATACCCACCTACGAGCAGTACTTC. This codes for CASSYSIPTYEQYF.

This clonotype was seen ten or more times. The chain couples TRBV12-3 or TRBV12-4 to TRBJ2-5; TRBD2 matches 13 bases. There are 15 residues in the CDR3. V trimming: 7 bases; J trimming: 1 base; junction bases outside the gene matches: 3. CDR3 loop: CASTGLAGVQETQYF. The CDR3 nucleotides are TGTGCCAGCACTGGACTAGCGGGGGTCCAAGAGACCCAGTACTTC.

This clonotype was picked up a small number of times. The V gene is TRBV20-1, the J gene TRBJ2-6, with 8 bases aligning to TRBD1. Germline CDR1 DFQATT, CDR2 SNEGSKA (reference sequence). The CDR3 covers 13 residues. V dropped 6 bases and J dropped 6; count of bases not matched to a gene: 4. The CDR3 sequence is CSATGGLANVLTF. Written as DNA, the CDR3 is TGCAGTGCCACAGGGGGACTGGCCAACGTCCTGACTTTC.

At least ten counts were recorded for this clonotype. The J gene is TRBJ1-1, the V gene TRBV6-6; D is ambiguous. CDR3 size: 13 residues. The V and J ends lost 5 bases and 0 bases respectively, with 7 bases between them. Per the germline V gene, CDR1 is MNHNY and CDR2 is SVGAGI (reference sequence). The CDR3 region has the DNA TGTGCCAGCAGTCCGCGGATGAACACTGAAGCTTTCTTT. Translation gives CASSPRMNTEAFF.

J is TRBJ1-1 and V is TRBV12-3 or TRBV12-4; D perhaps matches TRBD1 (6 bases). Trimming shortened V by 7 bases and J by 6 bases, and 24 bases separated the two germline ends. The CDR3 is 16 residues long. This chain's CDR3 is CASTLGGWGLGAEAFF. CDR3 in DNA: TGTGCCAGCACCTTGGGGGGTTGGGGGCTGGGCGCTGAAGCTTTCTTT.

A few counts support this clonotype. This sequence joins TRBV15 and TRBJ2-1; D is undetermined. Germline CDR1 and CDR2: LNHNV and YYDKDF (reference sequence). The V and J ends lost 5 bases and 3 bases respectively, with 14 bases between them. The CDR3 is 15 amino acids. CDR3 sequence (DNA): TGTGCCACCAGCTCCTACAAGTCTGGCTACAATGAGCAGTTCTTC. This codes for CATSSYKSGYNEQFF.

This rearrangement joins TRBV7-2 to TRBJ2-1, with 8 nucleotides matching TRBD2. Germline V CDR1 and CDR2: SGHTA, FQGNSA. CDR3 length equals 17 residues. Germline trimming cut 3 bases from V and 14 bases from J; bases unmatched to any gene: 21. Here the CDR3 reads CASSLAPLGAGGGFEFF. CDR3 coding DNA: TGTGCCAGCAGCTTGGCGCCCCTAGGGGCGGGGGGTGGGTTTGAGTTCTTC.

The chain carries TRBV5-1 and TRBJ2-1; D unresolved. The CDR3 extends over 16 amino acids. Germline CDR1 SGHRS, CDR2 YFSETQ. The V gene lost 0 bases and the J gene lost 0 bases, with 10 bases spanning the gap. The chain's CDR3 is CASSLAELSSYNEQFF. CDR3 bases: TGCGCCAGCAGCTTGGCTGAGCTCAGCTCCTACAATGAGCAGTTCTTC.

This sequence joins TRBV6-2 or TRBV6-3 and TRBJ1-1, with D unclear. The CDR3 is made up of 16 amino acids. From germline, CDR1 is MNHEY and CDR2 SVGEGT. Deletions cut 7 bases from V and 1 base from J, with 19 bases between. The CDR3 bases are TGTGCCAGCACCAAAAAGAGTGGGCTCCGGAACACTGAAGCTTTCTTT. Encoded protein: CASTKKSGLRNTEAFF.

The chain joins TRBV6-6 to TRBJ2-7; 9 nucleotides agree with TRBD1. V shed 5 bases, J shed 9 bases, and the junction held 8 bases outside the gene matches. Germline CDR1 reads MNHNY; CDR2 reads SVGAGI (reference sequence). The CDR3 consists of 13 residues. CDR3 protein: CASSPGQGWGQYF. The CDR3 region has the DNA TGTGCCAGCAGTCCGGGACAGGGTTGGGGGCAGTACTTC.

The sample holds many counts of this clonotype. This chain joins TRBV10-3 and TRBJ1-1; D is perhaps TRBD1 (5 bases). V gave up 0 bases and J gave up 1 base, with 9 bases separating them. This CDR3 spans 15 amino acids. Germline CDR1 is ENHRY and CDR2 is SYGVKD. The DNA for the CDR3 is TGTGCCATCAGTGAGTCGGGAGGGACGAACACTGAAGCTTTCTTT. As protein: CAISESGGTNTEAFF.

The V gene is TRBV12-3 or TRBV12-4, the J gene TRBJ1-2, with a tentative D call TRBD1 (5 bases). This CDR3 contains 12 residues. The V gene lost 6 bases and the J gene lost 7 bases, with 12 bases spanning the gap. In DNA, the CDR3 is TGTGCCAGCAGCAAGGGGTGGAGTGGCTACACCTTC. Residues: CASSKGWSGYTF.

This clonotype has a count of ten or more. The chain combines TRBV6-6 with TRBJ1-2, with D perhaps TRBD1 (6 bases). V shed 8 bases and J shed 0 bases, with 13 bases lying between them. Germline V gene lookup returns CDR1 MNHNY and CDR2 SVGAGI (reference sequence). The CDR3 sequence is 14 residues long. CDR3 residues: CASALRTANYGYTF. Here the CDR3 DNA reads TGTGCCAGCGCCCTTCGGACAGCTAACTATGGCTACACCTTC.

This chain links TRBV3-1 with TRBJ1-3; 8 bases are a match to TRBD1. The junction had 2 bases not matched to a gene; V was cut back by 4 bases and J by 3 bases. This CDR3 contains 14 residues. The germline CDR1 and CDR2 sequences are LGHDT and YNNKEL (reference sequence). In DNA, the CDR3 is TGTGCCAGCAGCCCGACAGGGGTTGGAAACACCATATATTTT. This encodes CASSPTGVGNTIYF.

CDR3 amino acids: CSAQKGAAENYGYTF. DNA of the CDR3: TGCAGTGCTCAGAAGGGGGCCGCTGAAAACTATGGCTACACCTTC. The chain is built from TRBV20-1 and TRBJ1-2, with 7 bases lining up with TRBD1. The CDR3 loop spans 15 amino acids. The V gene end was trimmed by 5 bases and the J gene end by 2 bases; junction bases not matched to a gene: 11. Germline V gene data show CDR1 as DFQATT and CDR2 as SNEGSKA (reference sequence).

The chain links TRBV2 to TRBJ2-2; the D is unclear. Germline V gene lookup returns CDR1 SNHLY and CDR2 FYNNEI. Trimming removed 1 base from V and 5 bases from J, with 11 bases in between. The CDR3 sequence is 15 residues long. CDR3 DNA sequence: TGTGCCAGCAGTGAAGAATTTAGGATTACCGGGGAGCTGTTTTTT. Translation: CASSEEFRITGELFF.